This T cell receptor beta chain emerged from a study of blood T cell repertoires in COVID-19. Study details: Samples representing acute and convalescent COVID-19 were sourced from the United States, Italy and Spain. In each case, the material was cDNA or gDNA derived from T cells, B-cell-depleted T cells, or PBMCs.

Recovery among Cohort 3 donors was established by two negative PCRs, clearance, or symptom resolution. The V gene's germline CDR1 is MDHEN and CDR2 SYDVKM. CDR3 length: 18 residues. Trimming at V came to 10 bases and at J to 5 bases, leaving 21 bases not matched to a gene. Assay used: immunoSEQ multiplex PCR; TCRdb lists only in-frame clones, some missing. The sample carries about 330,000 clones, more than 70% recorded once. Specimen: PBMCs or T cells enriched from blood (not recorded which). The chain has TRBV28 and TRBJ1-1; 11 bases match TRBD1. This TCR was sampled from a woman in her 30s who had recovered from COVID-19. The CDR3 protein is CATQGYSGQGALETEAFF. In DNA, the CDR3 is TGTGCCACCCAAGGGTACTCTGGACAGGGGGCTTTAGAGACTGAAGCTTTCTTT.